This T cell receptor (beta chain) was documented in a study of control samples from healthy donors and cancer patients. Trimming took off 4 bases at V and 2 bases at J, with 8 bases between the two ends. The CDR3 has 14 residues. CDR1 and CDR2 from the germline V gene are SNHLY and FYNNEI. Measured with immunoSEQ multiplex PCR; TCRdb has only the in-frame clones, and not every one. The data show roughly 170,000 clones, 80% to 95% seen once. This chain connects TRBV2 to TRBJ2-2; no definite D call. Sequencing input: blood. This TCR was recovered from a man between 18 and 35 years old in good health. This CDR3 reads CASSVSRNTGELFF. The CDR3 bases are TGTGCCAGCAGTGTTTCCAGAAACACCGGGGAGCTGTTTTTT.